This T cell receptor beta chain was retrieved from a study of T cell changes during pregnancy in multiple sclerosis. The V and J ends lost 5 bases and 1 base respectively, with 15 bases between them. Germline V gene lookup returns CDR1 SGHRS and CDR2 YFSETQ. The length of the CDR3 is 15 residues. The assay was immunoSEQ multiplex PCR, and TCRdb's table has in-frame clones only and misses some. The sample shows approximately 40,000 clones, roughly 96% of them seen only once. The chain links TRBV5-1 to TRBJ1-1, with D hard to call. This sequence originates from a female donor with multiple sclerosis, enrolled in a pregnancy study. The input for sequencing was peripheral blood, taken in the second trimester of pregnancy. CDR3 protein: CASRGRTESNTEAFF. The CDR3 nucleotides read TGCGCCAGCAGAGGTCGAACAGAATCGAACACTGAAGCTTTCTTT.